The 2 T cell receptor beta chains reported below all come from one sample, sequenced in a study of radiotherapy plus CTLA-4 blockade in lung cancer. Generated by immunoSEQ multiplex PCR, the TCRdb table keeps only in-frame clones and is missing some. The sample consists of around 82,000 clones, around nine tenths of them appearing once. The sequenced sample was peripheral blood, obtained from a patient treated with radiotherapy plus ipilimumab. The source of these receptors is a human donor with non-small cell lung cancer that progressed on radiotherapy plus ipilimumab.

This clone was seen just once. J is TRBJ2-1 and V is TRBV18; 10 bases map to TRBD2. Germline-derived CDR1 and CDR2 are KGHSH and LQKENI. CDR3 length equals 15 residues. J was trimmed by 6 bases and V by 4 bases; bases with no gene match: 6. The CDR3 protein is CASSLGTSVLNEQFF. In DNA, the CDR3 is TGTGCCAGCTCACTAGGGACTAGCGTGCTCAATGAGCAGTTCTTC. Using reference TRBV18 and TRBJ2-1 for the parts outside the CDR3, the full variable domain is NAGVMQNPRHLVRRRGQEARLRCSPMKGHSHVYWYRQLPEEGLKFMVYLQKENIIDESGMPKERFSAEFPKEGPSILRIQQVVRGDSAAYFCASSLGTSVLNEQFFGPGTRLTVL.

This clone is a singleton in its sample. The chain uses TRBV7-3 and TRBJ2-1, with 16 nucleotides matching TRBD2. CDR3 length: 17 amino acids. Germline-derived CDR1 and CDR2 are SGHTA and FQGTGA. Trimming removed 10 bases from V and 6 bases from J; junction bases left unmatched: 12. The CDR3 here is CATPGTSGRVATNEQFF. CDR3 DNA: TGTGCCACGCCCGGGACTAGCGGGAGGGTGGCCACCAATGAGCAGTTCTTC.